This note documents a single T cell receptor beta chain sequence. This entry belongs to a study of blood T cell repertoires in COVID-19. Study-level background: Whether acute or convalescent, the COVID-19 samples came from the United States, Italy and Spain. PBMCs, B-cell-depleted T cells, or T cells provided the cDNA or gDNA that made up the material.

Per the original data handling: Using reference gene primer amplification, nucleated cell counts were estimated. Clones were read by immunoSEQ multiplex PCR, and TCRdb kept only the in-frame ones, dropping some. V and J calls and clone size are those listed in that table; D and trimming were worked out from the DNA. The sample has around 100,000 clones; around 87% are singletons. Sequenced input: peripheral blood. The clonotype comes from a man between 50 and 59 years old with active or convalescent COVID-19.

For the CDR3, the DNA is TGTGCCAGCAGCGTAGAGAGGACCGGACTAGACAATGAGCAGTTCTTC. Its protein product is CASSVERTGLDNEQFF. The rearrangement links TRBV9 to TRBJ2-1; TRBD2 matches at 7 bases. J was trimmed by 5 bases and V by 0 bases; bases with no gene match: 8. This CDR3 region has 16 residues. The germline CDR1 and CDR2 sequences are SGDLS and YYNGEE.